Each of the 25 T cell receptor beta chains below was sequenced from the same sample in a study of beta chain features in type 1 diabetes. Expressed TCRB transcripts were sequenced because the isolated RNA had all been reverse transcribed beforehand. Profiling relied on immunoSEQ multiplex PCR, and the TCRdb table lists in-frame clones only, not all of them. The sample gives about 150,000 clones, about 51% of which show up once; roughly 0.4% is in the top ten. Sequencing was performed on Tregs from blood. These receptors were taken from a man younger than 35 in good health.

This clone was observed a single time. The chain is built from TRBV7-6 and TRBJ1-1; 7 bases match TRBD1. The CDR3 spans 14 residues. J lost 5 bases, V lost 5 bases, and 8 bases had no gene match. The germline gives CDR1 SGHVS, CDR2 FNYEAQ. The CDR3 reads CASSRGTVGTEAFF. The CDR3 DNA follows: TGTGCCAGCAGCCGAGGGACAGTAGGAACTGAAGCTTTCTTT.

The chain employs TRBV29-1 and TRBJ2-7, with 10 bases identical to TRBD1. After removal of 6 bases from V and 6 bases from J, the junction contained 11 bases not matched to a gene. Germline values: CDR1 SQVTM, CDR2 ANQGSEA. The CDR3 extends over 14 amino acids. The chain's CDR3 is CSVLRDRGPFEQYF. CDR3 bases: TGCAGCGTCCTCCGGGACAGGGGACCGTTCGAGCAGTACTTC.

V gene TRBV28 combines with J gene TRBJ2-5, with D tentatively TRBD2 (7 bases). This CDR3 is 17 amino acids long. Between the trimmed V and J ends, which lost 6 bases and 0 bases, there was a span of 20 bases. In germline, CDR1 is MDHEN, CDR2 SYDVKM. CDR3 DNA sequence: TGTGCCAGCAGGCCCTCCTGGTGGGGGGGGCACCAAGAGACCCAGTACTTC. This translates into CASRPSWWGGHQETQYF.

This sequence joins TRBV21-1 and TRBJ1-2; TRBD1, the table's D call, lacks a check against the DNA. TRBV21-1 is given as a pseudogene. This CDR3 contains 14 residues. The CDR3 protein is CASSSRTGTYGYTF. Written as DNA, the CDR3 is TGTGCCAGCAGCTCCCGGACAGGGACCTATGGCTACACCTTC.

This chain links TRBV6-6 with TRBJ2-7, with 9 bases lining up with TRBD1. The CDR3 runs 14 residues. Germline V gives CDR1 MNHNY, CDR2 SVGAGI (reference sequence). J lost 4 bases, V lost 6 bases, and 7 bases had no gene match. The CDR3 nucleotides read TGTGCCAGCAGGAAACAGGGGGCTTGGTACGAGCAGTACTTC. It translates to CASRKQGAWYEQYF.

CDR3 bases: TGTGCCTGGAGTGTACATACCCGAGGTGAGCAGTTCTTC. It yields the protein CAWSVHTRGEQFF. This chain uses TRBV30 with TRBJ2-1; D unclear. The CDR3 sequence is 13 residues long. Trimming shortened V by 0 bases and J by 9 bases, and 12 bases separated the two germline ends. CDR1 and CDR2 (germline): GTSNPN, SVGIG (reference sequence).

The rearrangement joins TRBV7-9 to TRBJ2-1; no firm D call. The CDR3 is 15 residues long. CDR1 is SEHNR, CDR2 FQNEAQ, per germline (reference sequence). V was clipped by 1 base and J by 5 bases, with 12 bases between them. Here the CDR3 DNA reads TGTGCCAGCAGCTTAGTCACAAGCGCCCACAATGAGCAGTTCTTC. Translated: CASSLVTSAHNEQFF.

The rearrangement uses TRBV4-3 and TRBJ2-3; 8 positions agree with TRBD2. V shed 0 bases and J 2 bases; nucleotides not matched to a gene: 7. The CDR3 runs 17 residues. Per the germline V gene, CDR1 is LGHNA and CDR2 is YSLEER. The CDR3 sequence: CASSQDVAGSITDTQYF. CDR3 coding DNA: TGCGCCAGCAGCCAAGATGTAGCGGGGTCTATCACAGATACGCAGTATTTT.

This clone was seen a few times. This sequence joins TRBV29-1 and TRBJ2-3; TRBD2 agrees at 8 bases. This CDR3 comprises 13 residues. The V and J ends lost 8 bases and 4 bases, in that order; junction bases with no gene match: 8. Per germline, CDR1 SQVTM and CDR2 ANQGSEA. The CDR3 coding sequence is TGCAGCTTGGGACTAGTTCCGCCAGATACGCAGTATTTT. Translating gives CSLGLVPPDTQYF.

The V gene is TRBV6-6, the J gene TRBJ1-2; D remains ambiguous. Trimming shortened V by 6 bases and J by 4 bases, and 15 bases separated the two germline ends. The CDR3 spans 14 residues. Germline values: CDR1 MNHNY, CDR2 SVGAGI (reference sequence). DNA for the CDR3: TGTGCCAGCAGACCAAGGGAGGAGGGCTATGGCTACACCTTC. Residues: CASRPREEGYGYTF.

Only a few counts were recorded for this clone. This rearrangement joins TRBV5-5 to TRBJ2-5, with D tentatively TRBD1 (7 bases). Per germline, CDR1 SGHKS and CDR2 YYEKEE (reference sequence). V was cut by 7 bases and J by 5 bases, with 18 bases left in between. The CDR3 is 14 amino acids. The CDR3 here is CASRESGGLETQYF. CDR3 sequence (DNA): TGTGCCAGCCGGGAGTCAGGGGGTCTGGAGACCCAGTACTTC.

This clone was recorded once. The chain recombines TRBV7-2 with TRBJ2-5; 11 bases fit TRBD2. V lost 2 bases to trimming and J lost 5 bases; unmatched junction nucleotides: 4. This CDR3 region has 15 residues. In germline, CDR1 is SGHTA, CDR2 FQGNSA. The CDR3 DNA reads TGTGCCAGCAGCTTATGGGTAGCGGGAGGGGAGACCCAGTACTTC. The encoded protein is CASSLWVAGGETQYF.

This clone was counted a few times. Here the CDR3 reads CASSPTGTGPTEQYF. In nucleotides, the CDR3 is TGTGCCAGCAGCCCTACCGGGACAGGGCCGACCGAGCAGTACTTC. The rearrangement joins TRBV7-2 to TRBJ2-7, with TRBD1 matching over 9 bases. Per germline, CDR1 SGHTA and CDR2 FQGNSA. Trimming took 5 bases from V and 6 from J; bases not matched to a gene: 11. This CDR3 spans 15 amino acids.

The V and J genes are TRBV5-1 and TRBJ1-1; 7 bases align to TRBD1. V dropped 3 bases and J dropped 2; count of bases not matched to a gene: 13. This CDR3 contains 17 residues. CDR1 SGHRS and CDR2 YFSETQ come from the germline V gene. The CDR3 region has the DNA TGCGCCAGCAGCTCCAGAGTCCTACAGGGGATCAACACTGAAGCTTTCTTT. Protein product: CASSSRVLQGINTEAFF.

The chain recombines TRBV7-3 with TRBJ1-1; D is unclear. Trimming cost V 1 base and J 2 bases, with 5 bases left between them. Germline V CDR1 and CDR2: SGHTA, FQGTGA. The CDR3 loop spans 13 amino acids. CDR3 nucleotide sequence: TGTGCCAGCAGCTTAAGACTCAACACTGAAGCTTTCTTT. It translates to CASSLRLNTEAFF. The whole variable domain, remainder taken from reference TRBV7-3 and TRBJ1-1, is GAGVSQTPSNKVTEKGKYVELRCDPISGHTALYWYRQSLGQGPEFLIYFQGTGAADDSGLPNDRFFAVRPEGSVSTLKIQRTERGDSAVYLCASSLRLNTEAFFGQGTRLTVV.

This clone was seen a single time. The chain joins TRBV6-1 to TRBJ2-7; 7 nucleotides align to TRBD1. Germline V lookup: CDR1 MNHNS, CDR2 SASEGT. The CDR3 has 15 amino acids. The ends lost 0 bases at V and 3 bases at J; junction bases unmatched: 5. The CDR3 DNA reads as TGTGCCAGCAGTGAAGCGAGACAGGGAATCTACGAGCAGTACTTC. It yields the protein CASSEARQGIYEQYF.

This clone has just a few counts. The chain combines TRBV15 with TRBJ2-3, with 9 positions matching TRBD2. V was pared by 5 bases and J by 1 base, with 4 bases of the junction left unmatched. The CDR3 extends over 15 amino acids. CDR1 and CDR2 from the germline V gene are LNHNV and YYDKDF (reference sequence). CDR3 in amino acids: CATSGIAGGTDTQYF. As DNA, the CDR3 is TGTGCCACCAGCGGGATAGCGGGAGGCACAGATACGCAGTATTTT.

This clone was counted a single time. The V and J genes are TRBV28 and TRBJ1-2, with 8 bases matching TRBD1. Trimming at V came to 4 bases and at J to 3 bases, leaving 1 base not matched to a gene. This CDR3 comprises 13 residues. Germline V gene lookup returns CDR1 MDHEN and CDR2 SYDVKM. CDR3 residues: CASSSTGDYGYTF. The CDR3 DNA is TGTGCCAGCAGTTCGACAGGGGACTATGGCTACACCTTC.

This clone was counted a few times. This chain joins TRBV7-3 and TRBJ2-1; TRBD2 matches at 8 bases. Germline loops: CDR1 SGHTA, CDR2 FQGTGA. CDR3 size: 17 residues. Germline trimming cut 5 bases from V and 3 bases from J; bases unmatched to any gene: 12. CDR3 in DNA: TGTGCCAGCAGCCCCGGGATAGCGGGGTCGGTCTACAATGAGCAGTTCTTC. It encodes CASSPGIAGSVYNEQFF.

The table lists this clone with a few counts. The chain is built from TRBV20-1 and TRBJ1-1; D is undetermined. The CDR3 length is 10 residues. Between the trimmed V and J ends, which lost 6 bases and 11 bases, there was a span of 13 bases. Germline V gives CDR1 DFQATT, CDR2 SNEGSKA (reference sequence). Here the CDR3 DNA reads TGCAGTGCCGCCCTGGGCCGGGCTTTCTTT. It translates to CSAALGRAFF.

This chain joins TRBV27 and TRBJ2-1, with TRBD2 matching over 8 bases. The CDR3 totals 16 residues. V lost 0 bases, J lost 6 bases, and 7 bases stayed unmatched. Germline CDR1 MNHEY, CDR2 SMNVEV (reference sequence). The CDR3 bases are TGTGCCAGCAGTTTATCGATGGCGGGAGGAGGCAATGAGCAGTTCTTC. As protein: CASSLSMAGGGNEQFF.

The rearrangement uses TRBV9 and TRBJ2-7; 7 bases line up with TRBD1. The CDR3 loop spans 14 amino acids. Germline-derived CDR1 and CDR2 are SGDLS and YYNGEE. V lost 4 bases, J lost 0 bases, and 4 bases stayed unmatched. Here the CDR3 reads CASSPWTGSYEQYF. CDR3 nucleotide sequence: TGTGCCAGCAGCCCTTGGACAGGCTCCTACGAGCAGTACTTC.

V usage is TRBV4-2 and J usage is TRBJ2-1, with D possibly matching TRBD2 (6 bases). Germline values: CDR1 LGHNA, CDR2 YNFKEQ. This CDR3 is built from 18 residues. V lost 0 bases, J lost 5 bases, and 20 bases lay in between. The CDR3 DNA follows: TGTGCCAGCAGCCAAGATCTGGGTGGGAGCGGGTATAACAATGAGCAGTTCTTC. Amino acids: CASSQDLGGSGYNNEQFF.

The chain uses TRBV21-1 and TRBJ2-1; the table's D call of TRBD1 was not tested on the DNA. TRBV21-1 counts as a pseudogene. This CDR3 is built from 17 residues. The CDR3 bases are TGTGCCAGCAGTCGTCCCGTTGGGCCAGGGGACTACAATGAGCAGTTCTTC. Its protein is CASSRPVGPGDYNEQFF.

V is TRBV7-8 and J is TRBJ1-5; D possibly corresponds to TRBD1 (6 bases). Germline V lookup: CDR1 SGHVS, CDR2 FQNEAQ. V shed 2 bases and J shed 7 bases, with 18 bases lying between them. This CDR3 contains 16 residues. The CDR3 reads CASSLRRARGSQPQHF. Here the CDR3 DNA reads TGTGCCAGCAGCTTAAGACGGGCCAGGGGAAGCCAGCCCCAGCATTTT.